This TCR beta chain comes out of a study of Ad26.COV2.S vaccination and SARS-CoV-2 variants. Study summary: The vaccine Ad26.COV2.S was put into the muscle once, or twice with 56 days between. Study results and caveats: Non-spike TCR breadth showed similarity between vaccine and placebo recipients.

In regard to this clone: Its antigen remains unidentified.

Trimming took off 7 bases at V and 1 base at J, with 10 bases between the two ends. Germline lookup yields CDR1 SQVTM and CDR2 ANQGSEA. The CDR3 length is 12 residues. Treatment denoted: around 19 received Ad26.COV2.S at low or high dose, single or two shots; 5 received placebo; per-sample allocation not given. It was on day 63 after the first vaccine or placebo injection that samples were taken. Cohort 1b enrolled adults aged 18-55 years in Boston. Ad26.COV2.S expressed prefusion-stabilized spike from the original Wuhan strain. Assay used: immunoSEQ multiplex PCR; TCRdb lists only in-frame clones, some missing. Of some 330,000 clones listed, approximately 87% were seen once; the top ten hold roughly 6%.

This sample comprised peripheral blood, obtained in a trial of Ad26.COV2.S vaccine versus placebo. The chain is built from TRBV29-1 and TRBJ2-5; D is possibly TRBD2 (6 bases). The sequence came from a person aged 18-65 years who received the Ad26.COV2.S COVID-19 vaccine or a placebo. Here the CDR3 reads CSGWRGQETQYF. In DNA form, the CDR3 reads TGCAGCGGGTGGCGGGGCCAAGAGACCCAGTACTTC.